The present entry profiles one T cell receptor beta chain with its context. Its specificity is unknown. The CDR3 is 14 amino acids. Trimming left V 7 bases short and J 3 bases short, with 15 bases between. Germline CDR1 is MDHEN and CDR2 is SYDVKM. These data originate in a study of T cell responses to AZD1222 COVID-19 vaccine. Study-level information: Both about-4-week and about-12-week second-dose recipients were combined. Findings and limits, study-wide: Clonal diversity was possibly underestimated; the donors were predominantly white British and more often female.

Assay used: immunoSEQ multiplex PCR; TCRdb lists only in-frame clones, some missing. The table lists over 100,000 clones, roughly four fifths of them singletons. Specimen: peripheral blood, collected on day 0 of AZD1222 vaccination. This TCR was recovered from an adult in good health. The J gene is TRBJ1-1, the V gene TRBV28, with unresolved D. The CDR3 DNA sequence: TGTGCCAGCACGGGAGCAGGCAGCGACACTGAAGCTTTCTTT. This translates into CASTGAGSDTEAFF.